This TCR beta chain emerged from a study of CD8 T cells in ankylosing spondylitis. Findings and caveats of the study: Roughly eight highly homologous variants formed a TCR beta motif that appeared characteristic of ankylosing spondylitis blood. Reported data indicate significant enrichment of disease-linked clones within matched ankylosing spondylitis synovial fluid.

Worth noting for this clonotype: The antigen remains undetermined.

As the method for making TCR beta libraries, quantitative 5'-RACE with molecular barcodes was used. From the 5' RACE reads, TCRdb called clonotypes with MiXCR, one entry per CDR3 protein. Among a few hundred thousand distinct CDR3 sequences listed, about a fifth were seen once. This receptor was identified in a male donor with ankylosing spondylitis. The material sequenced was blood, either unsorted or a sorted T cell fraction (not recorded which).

In nucleotides, the CDR3 is TGCAGCGTTCTACGACCCATTTTGGGGGAGACCCAGTACTTC. It is translated as CSVLRPILGETQYF. This rearrangement joins TRBV29-1 to TRBJ2-5; no firm D call. This CDR3 spans 14 amino acids. Trimming took off 5 bases at V and 5 bases at J, with 18 bases between the two ends. The V gene's germline CDR1 is SQVTM and CDR2 ANQGSEA.